Listed here are 32 T cell receptor beta chains from one sample, sequenced in a study of cytomegalovirus exposure and HLA in healthy donors. The PCR used 60 Vbeta and 13 Jbeta primers. Generated by immunoSEQ multiplex PCR, the TCRdb table keeps only in-frame clones and is missing some. The repertoire consists of tens of thousands of clones, with 65% to 85% occurring once and the leading ten covering approximately 8%. The sequencing sample was made of PBMCs. Every receptor here comes from a woman aged 25 to 39 in good health and CMV-seropositive.

The rearrangement joins TRBV4-1 to TRBJ2-1, with D tentatively TRBD1 (6 bases). The CDR3 has 14 residues. Germline V lookup: CDR1 MGHRA, CDR2 YSYEKL. Deletions cut 5 bases from V and 5 bases from J, with 13 bases between. The CDR3 is CASSWSQGNNEQFF. The CDR3 coding sequence is TGCGCCAGCAGCTGGTCCCAGGGGAACAATGAGCAGTTCTTC.

V gene TRBV5-5 combines with J gene TRBJ1-1; D ambiguous. Germline assignment: CDR1 SGHKS and CDR2 YYEKEE (reference sequence). The ends were cut back, 0 bases at V and 1 base at J, with 7 bases in the middle. This CDR3 contains 14 residues. CDR3: CASSLVAGNTEAFF. CDR3 nucleotide sequence: TGTGCCAGCAGCTTGGTGGCAGGGAACACTGAAGCTTTCTTT.

The genes are TRBV13 and TRBJ2-5; 9 bases align to TRBD1. The DNA end lines up better with TRBJ2-7; the J call may be wrong. Germline loops: CDR1 PRHDT, CDR2 FYEKMQ (reference sequence). The CDR3 is made up of 17 amino acids. This CDR3 is CASSPGQGTKTGYEQYF. CDR3 nucleotides: TGTGCCAGCAGCCCAGGACAGGGGACGAAAACTGGCTACGAGCAGTACTTC.

This clone was counted between two and nine times. This sequence joins TRBV5-5 and TRBJ1-1; no definite D call. The CDR3 runs 15 residues. V dropped 0 bases and J dropped 1 base, with 10 bases sitting between them. Germline V gene data show CDR1 as SGHKS and CDR2 as YYEKEE (reference sequence). The DNA for the CDR3 is TGTGCCAGCAGCTTGGAAGGACTTGGGAACACTGAAGCTTTCTTT. Its protein is CASSLEGLGNTEAFF.

In its sample, this clone was seen a few times. V gene TRBV5-4 combines with J gene TRBJ2-5; D perhaps matches TRBD1 (6 bases). CDR3 length: 13 amino acids. Germline loops: CDR1 SGHNT, CDR2 YYREEE (reference sequence). V lost 9 bases and J 2 bases, leaving 14 bases between the germline ends. The CDR3 here is CATSKGGQETQYF. The CDR3 DNA sequence: TGTGCCACCTCCAAAGGGGGTCAAGAGACCCAGTACTTC.

J is TRBJ1-1 and V is TRBV7-9; no firm D call. V was trimmed by 5 bases and J by 0 bases, leaving 7 bases between them. Germline V gene lookup returns CDR1 SEHNR and CDR2 FQNEAQ (reference sequence). This CDR3 has 13 amino acids. CDR3 nucleotides: TGTGCCAGCAGCCCGTACATGAACACTGAAGCTTTCTTT. Its protein product is CASSPYMNTEAFF.

This sequence joins TRBV14 and TRBJ2-7; tentatively, D is TRBD2 (6 bases). CDR1 and CDR2 (germline): SGHDN, FVKESK. The CDR3 has 14 residues. V was trimmed by 4 bases and J by 7 bases, leaving 17 bases between them. Here the CDR3 reads CASSLIGGALEQYF. The CDR3 DNA is TGTGCCAGCAGCCTGATCGGCGGGGCCTTAGAGCAGTACTTC.

The chain couples TRBV19 to TRBJ2-1, with TRBD2 identical over 15 bases. V dropped 3 bases and J dropped 10; count of bases not matched to a gene: 1. The germline V gene encodes CDR1 LNHDA and CDR2 SQIVND (reference sequence). The CDR3 has 14 amino acids. The CDR3 region is CASSIGTSGGEQFF. CDR3 DNA: TGTGCCAGTAGTATTGGGACTAGCGGGGGGGAGCAGTTCTTC.

The chain has TRBV19 and TRBJ1-1; D not certain. CDR3 length: 13 residues. CDR1 is LNHDA and CDR2 is SQIVND in the germline V gene (reference sequence). Trimming took 7 bases from V and 2 from J, leaving 11 bases between them. The CDR3 spells CASTLSGNTEAFF. The CDR3 DNA reads TGTGCCAGTACCCTAAGCGGAAACACTGAAGCTTTCTTT.

CDR3 residues: CASSSLAGTPYEQYF. CDR3 DNA sequence: TGTGCCAGCAGTTCCCTAGCGGGAACCCCTTACGAGCAGTACTTC. The chain joins TRBV6-6 to TRBJ2-7; 9 bases map to TRBD2. The CDR3 extends over 15 amino acids. CDR1 and CDR2 (germline): MNHNY, SVGAGI (reference sequence). V dropped 4 bases and J dropped 4; count of bases not matched to a gene: 8.

The CDR3: CASSLAAGRETQYF. Here the CDR3 DNA reads TGTGCCAGCAGCTTAGCGGCGGGGCGGGAGACCCAGTACTTC. The rearrangement joins TRBV7-9 to TRBJ2-5, with a weak D call TRBD2 (6 bases). Germline lookup yields CDR1 SEHNR and CDR2 FQNEAQ (reference sequence). This CDR3 region has 14 residues. Trimming left V 0 bases short and J 5 bases short, with 10 bases between.

CDR3 region: CASSSGLRSEQFF. Here the CDR3 DNA reads TGTGCCAGCAGCTCCGGACTACGGAGTGAGCAGTTCTTC. V and J are TRBV27 and TRBJ2-1; perhaps TRBD2 as D (6 bases). The CDR3 is 13 amino acids. V lost 6 bases and J lost 9, with 15 bases in between. The germline V gene has CDR1 MNHEY and CDR2 SMNVEV (reference sequence).

The chain couples TRBV6-1 to TRBJ2-7; TRBD1 matches at 11 bases. Losses at the gene ends were 6 bases for V and 13 bases for J; bases not matched to a gene: 8. CDR1 and CDR2 from the germline V gene are MNHNS and SASEGT. The CDR3 covers 12 residues. The CDR3 region has the DNA TGTGCCAGCAGGGAACCGGGACAGGGGGAATACTTC. This encodes CASREPGQGEYF.

The chain joins TRBV10-3 to TRBJ2-5; 9 nucleotides align to TRBD2. Trimming at V came to 6 bases and at J to 4 bases, leaving 9 bases not matched to a gene. The CDR3 is made up of 15 amino acids. The V gene's germline CDR1 is ENHRY and CDR2 SYGVKD. CDR3 amino acids: CAISVAGDGGETQYF. The DNA of the CDR3 is TGTGCCATCAGCGTAGCGGGAGATGGAGGAGAGACCCAGTACTTC.

This clone has just one count. J is TRBJ1-2 and V is TRBV6-1, with a tentative D call TRBD1 (5 bases). From germline, CDR1 is MNHNS and CDR2 SASEGT. V lost 6 bases and J lost 8, with 19 bases in between. CDR3 length: 14 amino acids. Written as DNA, the CDR3 is TGTGCCAGCAGGCTTCAGGGCCGCGTGACGGGCTACACCTTC. This codes for CASRLQGRVTGYTF.

This sequence joins TRBV10-2 and TRBJ2-6; no clear D. This CDR3 has 13 residues. The V gene's germline CDR1 is WSHSY and CDR2 SAAADI. V was pared by 10 bases and J by 4 bases, with 11 bases between. This CDR3 is CATASPGANVLTF. CDR3 bases: TGCGCCACAGCGAGCCCGGGGGCCAACGTCCTGACTTTC.

The V gene is TRBV27, the J gene TRBJ1-2; 9 nucleotides line up with TRBD1. CDR1 is MNHEY and CDR2 is SMNVEV in the germline V gene (reference sequence). The CDR3 has 16 amino acids. Trimming cost V 6 bases and J 6 bases; bases outside gene matches: 14. The CDR3 DNA follows: TGTGCCAGCAGGGTTTCCGGGACAGGGACGTCAAATGGCTACACCTTC. Encoded protein: CASRVSGTGTSNGYTF.

This rearrangement joins TRBV5-1 to TRBJ1-6; weak D call: TRBD1 (5 bases). The germline V gene encodes CDR1 SGHRS and CDR2 YFSETQ. With 2 bases removed from V and 7 bases from J, the gap between germline ends came to 13 bases. The CDR3 loop spans 15 amino acids. CDR3 amino acids: CASSFVPRANSPLHF. CDR3 nucleotide sequence: TGCGCCAGCAGCTTCGTCCCCAGGGCGAATTCACCCCTCCACTTT.

V is TRBV11-2 and J is TRBJ2-5; 8 bases are a match to TRBD2. Losses at the gene ends were 3 bases for V and 5 bases for J; bases not matched to a gene: 5. Per germline, CDR1 SGHAT and CDR2 FQNNGV. The CDR3 has 14 residues. CDR3 sequence (DNA): TGTGCCAGCAGCTTCCAAACGGGAGGGGAGACCCAGTACTTC. Translated: CASSFQTGGETQYF.

The chain has TRBV30 and TRBJ2-2, with TRBD2 matching over 8 bases. Germline V gene lookup returns CDR1 GTSNPN and CDR2 SVGIG (reference sequence). CDR3 length: 14 amino acids. V lost 3 bases, J lost 6 bases, and 6 bases stayed unmatched. The CDR3: CAWSLGGAAGELFF. The CDR3 nucleotides read TGTGCCTGGAGCCTCGGGGGGGCCGCCGGGGAGCTGTTTTTT.

The chain combines TRBV7-6 with TRBJ2-5, with D unclear. The germline gives CDR1 SGHVS, CDR2 FNYEAQ. This CDR3 region has 15 residues. The V end was cut by 4 bases, the J end by 3 bases, with 15 bases between. The CDR3 bases are TGTGCCAGCAGCTCCACATGGCATTTTGAAGAGACCCAGTACTTC. As protein: CASSSTWHFEETQYF.

This chain uses TRBV6-1 with TRBJ2-5; possibly TRBD1 for D (7 bases). TRBJ2-7 matches the DNA end more closely, so the J call is doubtful. From germline, CDR1 is MNHNS and CDR2 SASEGT. The CDR3 is 14 amino acids. In nucleotides, the CDR3 is TGTGCCAGCAGGGGGGGACAGACTGTTTACGAGCAGTACTTC. It codes for CASRGGQTVYEQYF.

J is TRBJ2-7 and V is TRBV9; the match to TRBD2 covers 9 bases. The germline CDR1 and CDR2 sequences are SGDLS and YYNGEE. CDR3 length: 16 amino acids. V trimming: 3 bases; J trimming: 5 bases; junction bases outside the gene matches: 12. The CDR3 DNA sequence: TGTGCCAGCAGCGCCACCCCGGGCGGGAGGGTCGACGAGCAGTACTTC. Protein product: CASSATPGGRVDEQYF.

The gene calls are TRBV6-1 and TRBJ2-1; the match to TRBD2 covers 8 bases. This CDR3 contains 14 residues. Germline CDR1 reads MNHNS; CDR2 reads SASEGT. The trim removed 4 bases at V and 6 bases at J, leaving 5 bases unmatched. The CDR3 region has the DNA TGTGCCAGCAGTGTCCCGGGGGGGCGCAATGAGCAGTTCTTC. Translating gives CASSVPGGRNEQFF.

The V call is TRBV27, the J call TRBJ1-4, with 8 bases matching TRBD1. Unmatched junction bases numbered 10, after V lost 5 bases and J lost 8 bases. CDR3 length equals 15 residues. Germline assignment: CDR1 MNHEY and CDR2 SMNVEV (reference sequence). The CDR3 region is CASSPDRGLTEKLFF. CDR3 sequence (DNA): TGTGCCAGCAGTCCCGACAGGGGTCTAACGGAAAAACTGTTTTTT.

The chain joins TRBV5-4 to TRBJ2-3, with D perhaps TRBD2 (5 bases). Germline V gene data show CDR1 as SGHNT and CDR2 as YYREEE (reference sequence). Trimming pared 4 bases from V and 3 bases from J, leaving 15 bases between. The CDR3 consists of 15 residues. CDR3 loop: CASSPFDGITDTQYF. The CDR3 DNA sequence: TGTGCCAGCAGCCCCTTCGACGGGATAACAGATACGCAGTATTTT.

This clone turned up a few times. This chain connects TRBV5-1 to TRBJ1-4, with 7 bases identical to TRBD1. CDR3 length: 14 residues. V shed 7 bases, J shed 7 bases, and the junction held 10 bases outside the gene matches. Germline V gene lookup returns CDR1 SGHRS and CDR2 YFSETQ. CDR3 in amino acids: CASSGGRGGEKLFF. The CDR3 region has the DNA TGCGCCAGCTCAGGGGGGCGGGGAGGTGAAAAACTGTTTTTT.

The gene calls are TRBV30 and TRBJ2-1; 10 bases match TRBD2. CDR3 length equals 16 residues. The germline CDR1 and CDR2 sequences are GTSNPN and SVGIG (reference sequence). The ends lost 3 bases at V and 0 bases at J; junction bases unmatched: 5. The CDR3 is CAWSLAGGRSYNEQFF. The CDR3 DNA reads TGTGCCTGGAGCTTAGCGGGGGGCCGCTCCTACAATGAGCAGTTCTTC.

This chain connects TRBV27 to TRBJ2-7, with 9 bases lining up with TRBD1. CDR3 length equals 16 residues. With 1 base clipped from V and 3 bases from J, the junction kept 7 bases outside the gene matches. CDR1 MNHEY and CDR2 SMNVEV come from the germline V gene (reference sequence). CDR3: CASSLYRTGAVYEQYF. The CDR3 nucleotides read TGTGCCAGCAGTTTATATCGGACAGGGGCGGTCTACGAGCAGTACTTC.

This sequence joins TRBV6-1 and TRBJ2-7, with 7 positions matching TRBD1. After removal of 1 base from V and 6 bases from J, the junction contained 27 bases not matched to a gene. Per the germline V gene, CDR1 is MNHNS and CDR2 is SASEGT. The CDR3 covers 21 residues. Here the CDR3 reads CASSEVPPVRGRGVPTIEQYF. As DNA, the CDR3 is TGTGCCAGCAGTGAAGTCCCCCCTGTGAGGGGGCGAGGGGTCCCCACTATCGAGCAGTACTTC.

This chain joins TRBV10-3 and TRBJ2-7, with D perhaps matching TRBD1 (5 bases). CDR3 length equals 16 residues. The V end lost 3 bases, the J end lost 0 bases, and 15 bases lay between the germline ends. The germline gives CDR1 ENHRY, CDR2 SYGVKD. The CDR3 nucleotides are TGTGCCATCAGTGACCAAGGACATAAGAGCTCCTACGAGCAGTACTTC. This translates into CAISDQGHKSSYEQYF.

This chain uses TRBV10-3 with TRBJ1-4; D possibly corresponds to TRBD1 (5 bases). The CDR3 has 17 amino acids. CDR1 ENHRY and CDR2 SYGVKD come from the germline V gene. Trimming stripped 3 bases from V and 0 bases from J, with 14 bases between. The CDR3 DNA sequence: TGTGCCATCAGTGAAGGACAAGGCCGGTCAACTAATGAAAAACTGTTTTTT. Translated: CAISEGQGRSTNEKLFF.